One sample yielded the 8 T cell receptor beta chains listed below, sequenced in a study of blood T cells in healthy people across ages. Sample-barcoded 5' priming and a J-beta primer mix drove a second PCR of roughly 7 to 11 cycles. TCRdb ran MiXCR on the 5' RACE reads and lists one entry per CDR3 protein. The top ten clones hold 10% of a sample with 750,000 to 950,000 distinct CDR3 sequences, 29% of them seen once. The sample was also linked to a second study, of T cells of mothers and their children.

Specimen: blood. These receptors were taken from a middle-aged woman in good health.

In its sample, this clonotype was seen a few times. The CDR3 protein is CASIGVGGPYEQYF. The DNA for the CDR3 is TGTGCCAGCATCGGTGTAGGGGGCCCCTACGAGCAGTACTTC. The rearrangement links TRBV25-1 to TRBJ2-7, with 7 nucleotides matching TRBD1. CDR3 length: 14 amino acids. Germline CDR1 reads MGHDK; CDR2 reads SYGVNS. With V trimmed by 7 bases and J by 2 bases, 8 bases remained unmatched.

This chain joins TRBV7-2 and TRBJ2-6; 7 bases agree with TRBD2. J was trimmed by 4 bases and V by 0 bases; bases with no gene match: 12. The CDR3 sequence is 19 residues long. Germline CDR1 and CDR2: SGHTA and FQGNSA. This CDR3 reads CASSLARRGGLRGANVLTF. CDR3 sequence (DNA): TGTGCCAGCAGCTTAGCGCGTCGCGGGGGTCTCCGAGGGGCCAACGTCCTGACTTTC.

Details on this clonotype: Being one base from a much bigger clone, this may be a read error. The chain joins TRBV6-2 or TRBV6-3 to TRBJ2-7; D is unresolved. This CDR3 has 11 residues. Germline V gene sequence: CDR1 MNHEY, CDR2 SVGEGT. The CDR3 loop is CASRYSLAQYF. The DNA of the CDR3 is TGTGCCAGCAGGTACTCATTGGCGCAGTACTTC.

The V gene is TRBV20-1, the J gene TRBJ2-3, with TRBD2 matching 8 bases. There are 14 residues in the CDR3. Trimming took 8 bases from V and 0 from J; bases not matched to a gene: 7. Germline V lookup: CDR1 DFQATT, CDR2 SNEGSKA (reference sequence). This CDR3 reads CSSSRGGSTDTQYF. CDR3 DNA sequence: TGCAGTTCCAGTCGGGGGGGGAGCACAGATACGCAGTATTTT.

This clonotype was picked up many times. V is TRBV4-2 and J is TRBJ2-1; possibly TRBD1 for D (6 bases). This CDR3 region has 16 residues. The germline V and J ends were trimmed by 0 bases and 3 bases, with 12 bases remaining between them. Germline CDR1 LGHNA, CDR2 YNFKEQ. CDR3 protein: CASSQESAGVYNEQFF. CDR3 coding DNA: TGTGCCAGCAGCCAAGAATCGGCAGGGGTCTACAATGAGCAGTTCTTC.

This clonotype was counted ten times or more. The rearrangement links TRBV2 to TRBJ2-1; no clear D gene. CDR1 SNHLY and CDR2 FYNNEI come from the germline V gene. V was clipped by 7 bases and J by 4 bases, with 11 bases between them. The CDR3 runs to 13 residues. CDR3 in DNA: TGTGCCAGCACAAGGGCTGTATACAATGAGCAGTTCTTC. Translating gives CASTRAVYNEQFF.

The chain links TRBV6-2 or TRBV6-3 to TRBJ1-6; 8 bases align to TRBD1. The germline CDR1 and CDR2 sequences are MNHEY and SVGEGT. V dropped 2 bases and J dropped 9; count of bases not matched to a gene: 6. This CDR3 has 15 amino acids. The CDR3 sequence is CASSYVGQGTSPLHF. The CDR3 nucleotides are TGTGCCAGCAGTTACGTCGGACAGGGCACTTCACCCCTCCACTTT.

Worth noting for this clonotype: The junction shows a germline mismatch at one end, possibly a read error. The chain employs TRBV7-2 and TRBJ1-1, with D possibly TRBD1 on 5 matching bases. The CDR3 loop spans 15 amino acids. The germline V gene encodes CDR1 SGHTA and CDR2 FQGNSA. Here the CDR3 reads CASSLGRRGNTEVFF. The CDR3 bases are TGTGCCAGCAGCTTAGGGCGGCGGGGGAACACTGAAGTTTTCTTT.